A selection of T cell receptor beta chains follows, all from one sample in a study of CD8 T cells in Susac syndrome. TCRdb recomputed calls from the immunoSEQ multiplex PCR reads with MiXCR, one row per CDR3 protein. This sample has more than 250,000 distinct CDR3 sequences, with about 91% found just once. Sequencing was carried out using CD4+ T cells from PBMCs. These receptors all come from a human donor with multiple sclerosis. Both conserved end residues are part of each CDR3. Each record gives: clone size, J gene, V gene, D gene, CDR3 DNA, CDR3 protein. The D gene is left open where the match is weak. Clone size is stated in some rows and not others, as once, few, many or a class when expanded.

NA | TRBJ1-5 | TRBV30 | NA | TGTGCCTGGAGCGGGACCCGCGTGGGCAATCAGCCCCAGCATTTT | CAWSGTRVGNQPQHF
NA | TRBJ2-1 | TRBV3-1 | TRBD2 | TGTGCCAGCAGCCATTCCCTAGCGGGTGAGCAGTTCTTC | CASSHSLAGEQFF
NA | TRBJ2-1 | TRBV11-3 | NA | TGTGCCAGCACAATAGCGGCGTGGGCGGGGAATGAGCAGTTCTTC | CASTIAAWAGNEQFF
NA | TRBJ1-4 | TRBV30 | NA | TGTGCCTGGAGTCCGGGGGGCCCTGAAGGAAATGAAAAACTGTTTTTT | CAWSPGGPEGNEKLFF
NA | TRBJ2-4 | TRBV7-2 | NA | TGTGCCAGCAGCTTACCGCACCCAGCCAAAAACATTCAGTACTTC | CASSLPHPAKNIQYF
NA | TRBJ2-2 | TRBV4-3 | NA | TGCGCCAGCAGCCAAGACTTTCACACCGGGGAGCTGTTTTTT | CASSQDFHTGELFF
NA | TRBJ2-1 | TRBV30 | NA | TGTGCCTGGAGTGTAGGGGGGACAGTATACAATGAGCAGTTCTTC | CAWSVGGTVYNEQFF
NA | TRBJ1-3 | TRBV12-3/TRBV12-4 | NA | TGTGCCAGCAGTTCGACAGGTTTGGGTTCTGGAAACACCATATATTTT | CASSSTGLGSGNTIYF
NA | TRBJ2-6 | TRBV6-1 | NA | TGTGCCAGCTGGAGACACGGGGCCAACGTCCTGACTTTC | CASWRHGANVLTF
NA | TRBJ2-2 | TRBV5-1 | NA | TGCGCCAGCAGCTTAGGCCGGGGCCCCTTTAACACCGGGGAGCTGTTTTTT | CASSLGRGPFNTGELFF
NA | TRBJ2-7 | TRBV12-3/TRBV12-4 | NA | TGTGCCAGCAGGACAGGTGGCTACGAGCAGTACTTC | CASRTGGYEQYF
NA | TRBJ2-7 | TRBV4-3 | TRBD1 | TGCGCCAGCAGCCAAGTAGCCGGGACAGGGGCCCCTTCGGCGCAGTACTTC | CASSQVAGTGAPSAQYF
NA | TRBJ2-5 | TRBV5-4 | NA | TGTGCCAGCAGCTTGCTAGGGGTCCAAGAGACCCAGTACTTC | CASSLLGVQETQYF
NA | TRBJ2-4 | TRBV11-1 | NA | TGTGCCAGCAGCTTCACCGGGGGCGCCTCGGCCAAAAACATTCAGTACTTC | CASSFTGGASAKNIQYF
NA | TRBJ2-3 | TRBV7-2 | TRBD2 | TGTGCCAGCAGCTTAAGCGGGACCACAGATACGCAGTATTTT | CASSLSGTTDTQYF
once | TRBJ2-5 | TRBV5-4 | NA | TGTGCCAGCAGCTCACTCACTCAGGGGAGGGAGACCCAGTACTTC | CASSSLTQGRETQYF
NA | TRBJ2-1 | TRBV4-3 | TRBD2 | TGCGCCAGCAGCCAAGTTGGGGCGGGAGGCCCTCGACCCTTCAATGAGCAGTTCTTC | CASSQVGAGGPRPFNEQFF
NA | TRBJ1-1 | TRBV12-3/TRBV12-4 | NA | TGTGCCAGCAGCTTGGGGCGGGGCGCCACTGAAGCTTTCTTT | CASSLGRGATEAFF
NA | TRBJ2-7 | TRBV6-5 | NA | TGTGCCAGCAGAAGACTGTCAGAAAGCTCCTACGAGCAGTACTTC | CASRRLSESSYEQYF
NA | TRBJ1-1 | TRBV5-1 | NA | TGCGCCAGCAGCTCCCTAGGGGAGGCAGGTGGGAACACTGAAGCTTTCTTT | CASSSLGEAGGNTEAFF
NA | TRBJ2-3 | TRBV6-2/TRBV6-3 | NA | TGTGCCAGCAGATTCCCTAGAGTCACAGATACGCAGTATTTT | CASRFPRVTDTQYF
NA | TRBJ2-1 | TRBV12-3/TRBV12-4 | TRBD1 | TGTGCCAGCAGTTTCATGAACAGGGGATACAATGAGCAGTTCTTC | CASSFMNRGYNEQFF
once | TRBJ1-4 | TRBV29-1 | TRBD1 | TGCAGCGCCGGACAGGGGCTTTACGAAAAACTGTTTTTT | CSAGQGLYEKLFF
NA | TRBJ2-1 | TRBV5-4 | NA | TGTGCCAGCAGCTTGGGGGTGGTAAACAATGAGCAGTTCTTC | CASSLGVVNNEQFF
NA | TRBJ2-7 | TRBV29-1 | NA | TGCAGCGTGGGGACAAGCCCGTCCTACGAGCAGTACTTC | CSVGTSPSYEQYF
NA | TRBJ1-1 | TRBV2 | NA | TGTGCCAGCAGTGAAGGGGGTCGGGTGCGACAGAGGAACACTGAAGCTTTCTTT | CASSEGGRVRQRNTEAFF
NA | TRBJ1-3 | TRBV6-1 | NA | TGTGCCAGCAGTGAAGGAGTGGAAGGGACTGGAAACACCATATATTTT | CASSEGVEGTGNTIYF